A selection of T cell receptor beta chains follows, all from one sample in a study of OX40 agonist ivuxolimab in advanced cancers. Assay: immunoSEQ multiplex PCR; the TCRdb copy retains only in-frame clones and omits some. The sample lists some 150,000 clones; 93% were seen once. The sample here was CD4+ or CD8+ T cells sorted from blood, taken in a trial of the OX40 agonist ivuxolimab. The source of these receptors is an adult with an advanced solid tumor such as melanoma, head and neck, liver or kidney cancer. Both conserved end residues are part of each CDR3.

v_call: TRBV5-4; j_call: TRBJ2-2; cdr3_aa: CASSFQQGANTGELFF
v_call: TRBV5-1; j_call: TRBJ2-1; cdr3_aa: CATSDPSSYNEQFF
v_call: TRBV18; j_call: TRBJ1-6; cdr3_aa: CASSPRQISYNSPLHF
v_call: TRBV7-9; j_call: TRBJ2-7; cdr3_aa: CASSPGVGNYEQYF
v_call: TRBV2; j_call: TRBJ1-4; cdr3_aa: CASSDGSGGQRNEKLFF
v_call: TRBV6-5; j_call: TRBJ1-1; cdr3_aa: CAGGGDLNTEAFF
v_call: TRBV7-3; j_call: TRBJ2-7; cdr3_aa: CASSPGTGGSYEQYF
v_call: TRBV6-1; j_call: TRBJ2-3; cdr3_aa: CASSEGPADSTDTQYF
v_call: TRBV28; j_call: TRBJ1-1; cdr3_aa: CASTTRADTEAFF
v_call: TRBV28; j_call: TRBJ2-5; cdr3_aa: CASRPGGARETQYF
v_call: TRBV4-3; j_call: TRBJ1-2; cdr3_aa: CASSQWGAGAYGYTF
v_call: TRBV4-2; j_call: TRBJ1-5; cdr3_aa: CASSQARDNQPQHF
v_call: TRBV7-2; j_call: TRBJ1-2; cdr3_aa: CASSHQGGGYTF
v_call: TRBV5-1; j_call: TRBJ2-1; cdr3_aa: CASTPPGTSVGQFF
v_call: TRBV28; j_call: TRBJ2-1; cdr3_aa: CASSPRTSGYPYEQFF
v_call: TRBV5-4; j_call: TRBJ2-7; cdr3_aa: CASSPAQWRSYEQYF
v_call: TRBV5-4; j_call: TRBJ2-2; cdr3_aa: CASSLAFPGATGELFF
v_call: TRBV6-1; j_call: TRBJ1-5; cdr3_aa: CASIPGQGANQPQHF
v_call: TRBV4-1; j_call: TRBJ1-2; cdr3_aa: CASSHLGLSNYGYTF
v_call: TRBV7-2; j_call: TRBJ1-3; cdr3_aa: CASSLTRSGNTIYF
v_call: TRBV4-3; j_call: TRBJ1-5; cdr3_aa: CASSQDFRQPQHF
v_call: TRBV4-1; j_call: TRBJ2-1; cdr3_aa: CASSSGGASGSRGYNEQFF
v_call: TRBV21-1; j_call: TRBJ1-4; cdr3_aa: CASSKYASFRGNEKLFF
v_call: TRBV10-3; j_call: TRBJ2-7; cdr3_aa: CAISGGGYEQYF
v_call: TRBV3-2; j_call: TRBJ1-2; cdr3_aa: CASSFKGHF
v_call: TRBV5-8; j_call: TRBJ1-1; cdr3_aa: CASRHDRVSTEAFF
v_call: TRBV28; j_call: TRBJ2-3; cdr3_aa: CASTLRVTDTQYF
v_call: TRBV28; j_call: TRBJ2-7; cdr3_aa: CASSLQRFEQYF
v_call: TRBV6-5; j_call: TRBJ2-1; cdr3_aa: CASSYRGRRFF
v_call: TRBV7-6; j_call: TRBJ2-2; cdr3_aa: CASSLAPPRAHDTGELFF
v_call: TRBV13; j_call: TRBJ2-7; cdr3_aa: CASSPFPTGGEQYF
v_call: TRBV7-3; j_call: TRBJ1-5; cdr3_aa: CASSADRNNQPQHF
v_call: TRBV18; j_call: TRBJ2-3; cdr3_aa: CASSPDGPTDTQYF
v_call: TRBV5-4; j_call: TRBJ2-4; cdr3_aa: CASSLDMGEGNIQYF
v_call: TRBV29-1; j_call: TRBJ1-1; cdr3_aa: CSVDDNGEGPTTEAFF
v_call: TRBV25-1; j_call: TRBJ2-6; cdr3_aa: CASSVRDRVSGANVLTF
v_call: TRBV30; j_call: TRBJ2-1; cdr3_aa: CAWSVQGSGRAIFNNEQFF
v_call: TRBV7-2; j_call: TRBJ2-1; cdr3_aa: CASSLGEGPYNEQFF
v_call: TRBV6-6; j_call: TRBJ2-1; cdr3_aa: CASSPGDSRDEQFF
v_call: TRBV2; j_call: TRBJ2-7; cdr3_aa: CASIRDRGHEQYF